Listed below are T cell receptor beta chains from one sample, sequenced in a study of T cell repertoires in cytomegalovirus infection. TCRdb recomputed calls from the reads with MiXCR, one row per CDR3 protein. This sample has roughly 310,000 distinct CDR3 sequences; roughly a sixth occur once, and the top ten carry approximately 12%. Specimen: PBMCs. These receptors were taken from a human donor in good health (CMV status not recorded). Some clones in this sample may be carry-over from other donors' samples. Each CDR3 is given with its conserved first and last residue. A D gene is named only where the DNA matches it firmly. Only some rows state a clone size, as once, few, many or a class for expanded clones.

j_gene: TRBJ2-5
d_gene: .
v_gene: TRBV6-6
abundance: many
CDR3nt: TGTGCCAGCAGTTCATCCGGGACACATGGAGAGACCCAGTACTTC
CDR3aa: CASSSSGTHGETQYF

j_gene: TRBJ1-1
d_gene: .
v_gene: TRBV3-1
abundance: .
CDR3nt: TGTGCCAGCAGCCAAGATCCCGGGAGGGTAGGCACTGAAGCTTTCTTT
CDR3aa: CASSQDPGRVGTEAFF

j_gene: TRBJ2-7
d_gene: .
v_gene: TRBV25-1
abundance: many
CDR3nt: TGTGCCAGCACCCATCCAACCCACTACGAGCAGTACTTC
CDR3aa: CASTHPTHYEQYF

j_gene: TRBJ1-1
d_gene: .
v_gene: TRBV7-2
abundance: many
CDR3nt: TGTGCCAGCAGCCATACTACCAGGGCTACTGAAGCTTTCTTT
CDR3aa: CASSHTTRATEAFF

j_gene: TRBJ1-2
d_gene: TRBD1
v_gene: TRBV6-6
abundance: few
CDR3nt: TGTGCCAGCAGTGGGAGGACAGGGGACACTAAGACTAACTATGGCTACACCTTC
CDR3aa: CASSGRTGDTKTNYGYTF

j_gene: TRBJ1-1
d_gene: .
v_gene: TRBV19
abundance: .
CDR3nt: TGTGCCAGTAGTTCCTTGTGGCGGCAGATGAACACTGAAGCTTTCTTT
CDR3aa: CASSSLWRQMNTEAFF

j_gene: TRBJ2-1
d_gene: .
v_gene: TRBV10-3
abundance: many
CDR3nt: TGTGCCATCAGTGTGGAGCCAGGGAACAATGAGCAGTTCTTC
CDR3aa: CAISVEPGNNEQFF

j_gene: TRBJ2-3
d_gene: .
v_gene: TRBV2
abundance: few
CDR3nt: TGTGCCAGCAGTGAAGTCAAATCCGGGAGGACAGCCTTCAGCACAGATACGCAGTATTTT
CDR3aa: CASSEVKSGRTAFSTDTQYF

j_gene: TRBJ2-7
d_gene: TRBD1
v_gene: TRBV20-1
abundance: .
CDR3nt: TGCAGTGCTGCGGACAGGCCTACCTACGAGCAGTACTTC
CDR3aa: CSAADRPTYEQYF

j_gene: TRBJ2-5
d_gene: .
v_gene: TRBV11-2
abundance: .
CDR3nt: TGTGCCAGCAGCCCCGACTGGGTGGGCGAGACCCAGTACTTC
CDR3aa: CASSPDWVGETQYF

j_gene: TRBJ2-5
d_gene: .
v_gene: TRBV4-3
abundance: many
CDR3nt: TGCGCCAGCAGCCAAGAAGGCTTGCCTTTAGAGACCCAGTACTTC
CDR3aa: CASSQEGLPLETQYF

j_gene: TRBJ1-4
d_gene: .
v_gene: TRBV28
abundance: few
CDR3nt: TGTGCCAGCAGTCCCGGGACTAATGAAAAACTGTTTTTT
CDR3aa: CASSPGTNEKLFF

j_gene: TRBJ2-7
d_gene: .
v_gene: TRBV12-3/TRBV12-4
abundance: .
CDR3nt: TGTGCCAGCAGTTTAACGTGGGCACAGACCCCCTACGAGCAGTACTTC
CDR3aa: CASSLTWAQTPYEQYF

j_gene: TRBJ2-5
d_gene: TRBD1
v_gene: TRBV5-8
abundance: once
CDR3nt: TGTGCCAGCAGCTACGGACAGGGGAGTTATAGGGAGACCCAGTACTTC
CDR3aa: CASSYGQGSYRETQYF

j_gene: TRBJ2-2
d_gene: .
v_gene: TRBV4-1
abundance: many
CDR3nt: TGCGCCAGCAGCCAAGTGCCCGGAAACACCGGGGAGCTGTTTTTT
CDR3aa: CASSQVPGNTGELFF

j_gene: TRBJ2-1
d_gene: .
v_gene: TRBV12-3/TRBV12-4
abundance: many
CDR3nt: TGTGCCAGCAGTTTAGTCGCGGGATTCTACAATGAGCAGTTCTTC
CDR3aa: CASSLVAGFYNEQFF

j_gene: TRBJ1-5
d_gene: TRBD1
v_gene: TRBV12-3/TRBV12-4
abundance: few
CDR3nt: TGTGCCAGCAGTTTCTCACAGGGGCAGCCCCAGCATTTT
CDR3aa: CASSFSQGQPQHF

j_gene: TRBJ2-2
d_gene: .
v_gene: TRBV7-3
abundance: .
CDR3nt: TGTGCCAGTCGGGACTCCCCGAACACCGGGGAGCTGTTTTTT
CDR3aa: CASRDSPNTGELFF

j_gene: TRBJ2-1
d_gene: .
v_gene: TRBV29-1
abundance: many
CDR3nt: TGCAGCGTTGTTCTTTCGGGGGCCGGCAACAATGAGCAGTTCTTC
CDR3aa: CSVVLSGAGNNEQFF

j_gene: TRBJ1-1
d_gene: .
v_gene: TRBV7-9
abundance: few
CDR3nt: TGTGCCAGCAGCGTACAGGGATCGGTCACTGAAGCTTTCTTT
CDR3aa: CASSVQGSVTEAFF

j_gene: TRBJ1-6
d_gene: .
v_gene: TRBV15
abundance: few
CDR3nt: TGTGCCACCAGCAGCACAGGGAGGTCACCCCTCCACTTT
CDR3aa: CATSSTGRSPLHF

j_gene: TRBJ1-4
d_gene: .
v_gene: TRBV18
abundance: many
CDR3nt: TGTGCCAGCTCACCTCAGGGAAGACGTGATGAAAAACTGTTTTTT
CDR3aa: CASSPQGRRDEKLFF

j_gene: TRBJ1-4
d_gene: .
v_gene: TRBV6-2/TRBV6-3
abundance: .
CDR3nt: TGTGCCAGCAGTTACGGCGGGACAACTAATGAAAAACTGTTTTTT
CDR3aa: CASSYGGTTNEKLFF

j_gene: TRBJ1-1
d_gene: .
v_gene: TRBV20-1
abundance: few
CDR3nt: TGCAGTGCTAGTGAGAGGGCGCGCGACACTGAAGCTTTCTTT
CDR3aa: CSASERARDTEAFF

j_gene: TRBJ2-1
d_gene: TRBD2
v_gene: TRBV28
abundance: few
CDR3nt: TGTGCCAGCAGGCTAGCGGGGGGGCTCCTCAATGAGCAGTTCTTC
CDR3aa: CASRLAGGLLNEQFF

j_gene: TRBJ2-7
d_gene: .
v_gene: TRBV7-4
abundance: .
CDR3nt: TGTGCCAGCAGCATCGATGGTTCCTACGAGCAGTACTTC
CDR3aa: CASSIDGSYEQYF

j_gene: TRBJ2-3
d_gene: .
v_gene: TRBV12-3/TRBV12-4
abundance: .
CDR3nt: TGTGCCAGCAGTCAGATGGAGCCAGATACGCAGTATTTT
CDR3aa: CASSQMEPDTQYF

j_gene: TRBJ2-1
d_gene: TRBD2
v_gene: TRBV2
abundance: few
CDR3nt: TGTGCCAGCAGACTGACTAGCGGGGGCAATGAGCAGTTCTTC
CDR3aa: CASRLTSGGNEQFF

j_gene: TRBJ2-1
d_gene: .
v_gene: TRBV7-2
abundance: .
CDR3nt: TGTGCCAGCGGGGACGGCAACAATGAGCAGTTCTTC
CDR3aa: CASGDGNNEQFF

j_gene: TRBJ2-2
d_gene: .
v_gene: TRBV11-1
abundance: many
CDR3nt: TGTGCCAGCAGTGAAGGCGGGGAGCTGTTTTTT
CDR3aa: CASSEGGELFF

j_gene: TRBJ2-7
d_gene: TRBD1
v_gene: TRBV18
abundance: many
CDR3nt: TGTGCCAGCTCTCGGACAGGGCCTGACGAGCAGTACTTC
CDR3aa: CASSRTGPDEQYF

j_gene: TRBJ2-5
d_gene: TRBD2
v_gene: TRBV20-1
abundance: .
CDR3nt: TGCAGTGCTAGAGGAGAAGCGGGGGCACGTGAGACCCAGTACTTC
CDR3aa: CSARGEAGARETQYF

j_gene: TRBJ1-6
d_gene: .
v_gene: TRBV27
abundance: .
CDR3nt: TGTGCCAGCAGTCAGGCGGCGTATTCACCCCTCCACTTT
CDR3aa: CASSQAAYSPLHF

j_gene: TRBJ2-1
d_gene: TRBD1
v_gene: TRBV20-1
abundance: few
CDR3nt: TGCAGTGCTAGAGGAGGGACAGGAACCCACAATGAGCAGTTCTTC
CDR3aa: CSARGGTGTHNEQFF

j_gene: TRBJ2-1
d_gene: TRBD2
v_gene: TRBV7-9
abundance: .
CDR3nt: TGTGCCAGCAGCTTATTGGGGACTAGCGGGTACAATGAGCAGTTCTTC
CDR3aa: CASSLLGTSGYNEQFF

j_gene: TRBJ2-7
d_gene: TRBD2
v_gene: TRBV5-1
abundance: .
CDR3nt: TGCGCCAGCAGCTTGGCCCCTGTTTCGGCGGGGGGCTCCTACGAGCAGTACTTC
CDR3aa: CASSLAPVSAGGSYEQYF

j_gene: TRBJ2-2
d_gene: TRBD1
v_gene: TRBV4-3
abundance: many
CDR3nt: TGCGCCAGCAGCCAAGCGTTCCAGGGGGCAAGCACCGGGGAGCTGTTTTTT
CDR3aa: CASSQAFQGASTGELFF

j_gene: TRBJ2-3
d_gene: TRBD1
v_gene: TRBV20-1
abundance: few
CDR3nt: TGCAGTGCTCTAGCCCAGTGGTGGGACAGGGGCACAGATACGCAGTATTTT
CDR3aa: CSALAQWWDRGTDTQYF

j_gene: TRBJ2-1
d_gene: TRBD2
v_gene: TRBV3-1
abundance: .
CDR3nt: TGTGCCAGCAGCCAAGTAGGAGCGGGGAGTTTCAATGAGCAGTTCTTC
CDR3aa: CASSQVGAGSFNEQFF

j_gene: TRBJ2-2
d_gene: .
v_gene: TRBV2
abundance: .
CDR3nt: TGTGCCAGCAGCGTGGACGGAGGGGGCACCGGGGAGCTGTTTTTT
CDR3aa: CASSVDGGGTGELFF

j_gene: TRBJ2-1
d_gene: .
v_gene: TRBV12-3/TRBV12-4
abundance: many
CDR3nt: TGTGCCAGCAGTTACGACAGCCTCGGGTACAATGAGCAGTTCTTC
CDR3aa: CASSYDSLGYNEQFF

j_gene: TRBJ1-5
d_gene: .
v_gene: TRBV28
abundance: many
CDR3nt: TGTGCCAGCAGTTTCCCCGACAGAATAAGTCAGCCCCAGCATTTT
CDR3aa: CASSFPDRISQPQHF

j_gene: TRBJ2-7
d_gene: TRBD1
v_gene: TRBV11-2
abundance: many
CDR3nt: TGTGCCAGCAGCATCCTCGTCGGGACAGGGTTTTACGAGCAGTACTTC
CDR3aa: CASSILVGTGFYEQYF